The 8 T cell receptor beta chains below were found in one sample sequenced in a study of shared clonotypes between healthy human individuals. Data came from immunoSEQ multiplex PCR; TCRdb stores just in-frame clones and leaves some out. The table has more than 2,000,000 clones, more than 80% seen once. The sample comprised naive CD4+ T cells sorted from blood. Subset: CD45RA+ positively selected. The source is a young man in good health.

The V and J genes are TRBV2 and TRBJ1-6, with TRBD1 as a possible D gene (5 bases). The ends were cut back, 6 bases at V and 5 bases at J, with 11 bases in the middle. Per the germline V gene, CDR1 is SNHLY and CDR2 is FYNNEI. This CDR3 region has 14 residues. CDR3 loop: CASSFLGDNSPLHF. In nucleotides, the CDR3 is TGTGCCAGCAGCTTCCTAGGGGATAATTCACCCCTCCACTTT.

The chain combines TRBV15 with TRBJ2-5; D is possibly TRBD2 (5 bases). CDR1 and CDR2 (germline): LNHNV, YYDKDF (reference sequence). Trimming shortened V by 8 bases and J by 6 bases, and 22 bases separated the two germline ends. This CDR3 region has 15 residues. CDR3 region: CATASQADRRQTQYF. CDR3 DNA sequence: TGTGCCACCGCATCCCAAGCGGATAGGAGACAGACCCAGTACTTC. Together with reference TRBV15 and TRBJ2-5, the CDR3 gives the full variable domain: DAMVIQNPRYQVTQFGKPVTLSCSQTLNHNVMYWYQQKSSQAPKLLFHYYDKDFNNEADTPDNFQSRRPNTSFCFLDIRSPGLGDTAMYLCATASQADRRQTQYFGPGTRLLVL.

This chain links TRBV2 with TRBJ2-5; D is unclear. This CDR3 is 15 amino acids long. With 4 bases removed from V and 0 bases from J, the gap between germline ends came to 12 bases. CDR1 is SNHLY and CDR2 is FYNNEI in the germline V gene. The CDR3 sequence: CASSAAALYQETQYF. CDR3 in DNA: TGTGCCAGCAGTGCTGCCGCCCTGTACCAAGAGACCCAGTACTTC.

J is TRBJ1-2 and V is TRBV7-9; TRBD1 matches 9 bases. Per the germline V gene, CDR1 is SEHNR and CDR2 is FQNEAQ (reference sequence). Trimming cost V 5 bases and J 1 base; bases outside gene matches: 8. The CDR3 spans 16 residues. In nucleotides, the CDR3 is TGTGCCAGCAGCCATTCGACAGGGGGATATAACTATGGCTACACCTTC. Protein: CASSHSTGGYNYGYTF. The variable domain in full, completed from reference TRBV7-9 and TRBJ1-2, reads DTGVSQNPRHKITKRGQNVTFRCDPISEHNRLYWYRQTLGQGPEFLTYFQNEAQLEKSRLLSDRFSAERPKGSFSTLEIQRTEQGDSAMYLCASSHSTGGYNYGYTFGSGTRLTVV.

This chain connects TRBV5-4 to TRBJ2-1, with D hard to call. Germline V gene lookup returns CDR1 SGHNT and CDR2 YYREEE (reference sequence). V was trimmed by 3 bases and J by 10 bases, leaving 8 bases between them. This CDR3 contains 11 residues. CDR3 in DNA: TGTGCCAGCAGCTCCCTGATAGAGCAGTTCTTC. Its protein product is CASSSLIEQFF.

The chain couples TRBV7-9 to TRBJ2-5; no definite D call. The CDR3 loop spans 14 amino acids. Germline CDR1 and CDR2: SEHNR and FQNEAQ (reference sequence). Trimming cost V 1 base and J 2 bases, with 8 bases left between them. The chain's CDR3 is CASSLVQTQETQYF. The CDR3 DNA is TGTGCCAGCAGCTTAGTACAGACACAAGAGACCCAGTACTTC.

The rearrangement uses TRBV20-1 and TRBJ2-7; perhaps TRBD2 as D (6 bases). V lost 6 bases to trimming and J lost 6 bases, with 12 bases between them. Per germline, CDR1 DFQATT and CDR2 SNEGSKA (reference sequence). The CDR3 is made up of 11 amino acids. The CDR3 bases are TGCAGTGCCGCCGCGGGGCTCGAGCAGTACTTC. Its protein is CSAAAGLEQYF.

The V and J genes are TRBV5-1 and TRBJ1-5; D uncertain. Germline V gene data show CDR1 as SGHRS and CDR2 as YFSETQ. CDR3 length equals 13 residues. The V gene lost 4 bases and the J gene lost 1 base, with 6 bases spanning the gap. CDR3 sequence: CASSPQSNQPQHF. The CDR3 DNA follows: TGCGCCAGCAGCCCGCAAAGCAATCAGCCCCAGCATTTT.